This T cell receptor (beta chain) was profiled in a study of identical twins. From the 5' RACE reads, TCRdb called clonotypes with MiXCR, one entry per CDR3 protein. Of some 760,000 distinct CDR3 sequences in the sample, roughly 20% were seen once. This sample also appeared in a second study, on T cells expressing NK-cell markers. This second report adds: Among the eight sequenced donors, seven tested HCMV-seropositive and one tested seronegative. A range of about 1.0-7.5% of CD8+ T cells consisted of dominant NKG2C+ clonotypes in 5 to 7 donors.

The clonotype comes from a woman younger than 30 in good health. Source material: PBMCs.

The CDR3 loop reads CASSSTGDHEQFF. The CDR3 DNA follows: TGTGCCAGCAGCTCGACAGGGGACCATGAGCAGTTCTTC. The chain recombines TRBV7-8 with TRBJ2-1, with 8 bases lining up with TRBD1. This CDR3 region has 13 residues. The J segment lost 8 bases and the V segment lost 4 bases, leaving 4 bases of the junction unmatched. Germline V gene sequence: CDR1 SGHVS, CDR2 FQNEAQ.